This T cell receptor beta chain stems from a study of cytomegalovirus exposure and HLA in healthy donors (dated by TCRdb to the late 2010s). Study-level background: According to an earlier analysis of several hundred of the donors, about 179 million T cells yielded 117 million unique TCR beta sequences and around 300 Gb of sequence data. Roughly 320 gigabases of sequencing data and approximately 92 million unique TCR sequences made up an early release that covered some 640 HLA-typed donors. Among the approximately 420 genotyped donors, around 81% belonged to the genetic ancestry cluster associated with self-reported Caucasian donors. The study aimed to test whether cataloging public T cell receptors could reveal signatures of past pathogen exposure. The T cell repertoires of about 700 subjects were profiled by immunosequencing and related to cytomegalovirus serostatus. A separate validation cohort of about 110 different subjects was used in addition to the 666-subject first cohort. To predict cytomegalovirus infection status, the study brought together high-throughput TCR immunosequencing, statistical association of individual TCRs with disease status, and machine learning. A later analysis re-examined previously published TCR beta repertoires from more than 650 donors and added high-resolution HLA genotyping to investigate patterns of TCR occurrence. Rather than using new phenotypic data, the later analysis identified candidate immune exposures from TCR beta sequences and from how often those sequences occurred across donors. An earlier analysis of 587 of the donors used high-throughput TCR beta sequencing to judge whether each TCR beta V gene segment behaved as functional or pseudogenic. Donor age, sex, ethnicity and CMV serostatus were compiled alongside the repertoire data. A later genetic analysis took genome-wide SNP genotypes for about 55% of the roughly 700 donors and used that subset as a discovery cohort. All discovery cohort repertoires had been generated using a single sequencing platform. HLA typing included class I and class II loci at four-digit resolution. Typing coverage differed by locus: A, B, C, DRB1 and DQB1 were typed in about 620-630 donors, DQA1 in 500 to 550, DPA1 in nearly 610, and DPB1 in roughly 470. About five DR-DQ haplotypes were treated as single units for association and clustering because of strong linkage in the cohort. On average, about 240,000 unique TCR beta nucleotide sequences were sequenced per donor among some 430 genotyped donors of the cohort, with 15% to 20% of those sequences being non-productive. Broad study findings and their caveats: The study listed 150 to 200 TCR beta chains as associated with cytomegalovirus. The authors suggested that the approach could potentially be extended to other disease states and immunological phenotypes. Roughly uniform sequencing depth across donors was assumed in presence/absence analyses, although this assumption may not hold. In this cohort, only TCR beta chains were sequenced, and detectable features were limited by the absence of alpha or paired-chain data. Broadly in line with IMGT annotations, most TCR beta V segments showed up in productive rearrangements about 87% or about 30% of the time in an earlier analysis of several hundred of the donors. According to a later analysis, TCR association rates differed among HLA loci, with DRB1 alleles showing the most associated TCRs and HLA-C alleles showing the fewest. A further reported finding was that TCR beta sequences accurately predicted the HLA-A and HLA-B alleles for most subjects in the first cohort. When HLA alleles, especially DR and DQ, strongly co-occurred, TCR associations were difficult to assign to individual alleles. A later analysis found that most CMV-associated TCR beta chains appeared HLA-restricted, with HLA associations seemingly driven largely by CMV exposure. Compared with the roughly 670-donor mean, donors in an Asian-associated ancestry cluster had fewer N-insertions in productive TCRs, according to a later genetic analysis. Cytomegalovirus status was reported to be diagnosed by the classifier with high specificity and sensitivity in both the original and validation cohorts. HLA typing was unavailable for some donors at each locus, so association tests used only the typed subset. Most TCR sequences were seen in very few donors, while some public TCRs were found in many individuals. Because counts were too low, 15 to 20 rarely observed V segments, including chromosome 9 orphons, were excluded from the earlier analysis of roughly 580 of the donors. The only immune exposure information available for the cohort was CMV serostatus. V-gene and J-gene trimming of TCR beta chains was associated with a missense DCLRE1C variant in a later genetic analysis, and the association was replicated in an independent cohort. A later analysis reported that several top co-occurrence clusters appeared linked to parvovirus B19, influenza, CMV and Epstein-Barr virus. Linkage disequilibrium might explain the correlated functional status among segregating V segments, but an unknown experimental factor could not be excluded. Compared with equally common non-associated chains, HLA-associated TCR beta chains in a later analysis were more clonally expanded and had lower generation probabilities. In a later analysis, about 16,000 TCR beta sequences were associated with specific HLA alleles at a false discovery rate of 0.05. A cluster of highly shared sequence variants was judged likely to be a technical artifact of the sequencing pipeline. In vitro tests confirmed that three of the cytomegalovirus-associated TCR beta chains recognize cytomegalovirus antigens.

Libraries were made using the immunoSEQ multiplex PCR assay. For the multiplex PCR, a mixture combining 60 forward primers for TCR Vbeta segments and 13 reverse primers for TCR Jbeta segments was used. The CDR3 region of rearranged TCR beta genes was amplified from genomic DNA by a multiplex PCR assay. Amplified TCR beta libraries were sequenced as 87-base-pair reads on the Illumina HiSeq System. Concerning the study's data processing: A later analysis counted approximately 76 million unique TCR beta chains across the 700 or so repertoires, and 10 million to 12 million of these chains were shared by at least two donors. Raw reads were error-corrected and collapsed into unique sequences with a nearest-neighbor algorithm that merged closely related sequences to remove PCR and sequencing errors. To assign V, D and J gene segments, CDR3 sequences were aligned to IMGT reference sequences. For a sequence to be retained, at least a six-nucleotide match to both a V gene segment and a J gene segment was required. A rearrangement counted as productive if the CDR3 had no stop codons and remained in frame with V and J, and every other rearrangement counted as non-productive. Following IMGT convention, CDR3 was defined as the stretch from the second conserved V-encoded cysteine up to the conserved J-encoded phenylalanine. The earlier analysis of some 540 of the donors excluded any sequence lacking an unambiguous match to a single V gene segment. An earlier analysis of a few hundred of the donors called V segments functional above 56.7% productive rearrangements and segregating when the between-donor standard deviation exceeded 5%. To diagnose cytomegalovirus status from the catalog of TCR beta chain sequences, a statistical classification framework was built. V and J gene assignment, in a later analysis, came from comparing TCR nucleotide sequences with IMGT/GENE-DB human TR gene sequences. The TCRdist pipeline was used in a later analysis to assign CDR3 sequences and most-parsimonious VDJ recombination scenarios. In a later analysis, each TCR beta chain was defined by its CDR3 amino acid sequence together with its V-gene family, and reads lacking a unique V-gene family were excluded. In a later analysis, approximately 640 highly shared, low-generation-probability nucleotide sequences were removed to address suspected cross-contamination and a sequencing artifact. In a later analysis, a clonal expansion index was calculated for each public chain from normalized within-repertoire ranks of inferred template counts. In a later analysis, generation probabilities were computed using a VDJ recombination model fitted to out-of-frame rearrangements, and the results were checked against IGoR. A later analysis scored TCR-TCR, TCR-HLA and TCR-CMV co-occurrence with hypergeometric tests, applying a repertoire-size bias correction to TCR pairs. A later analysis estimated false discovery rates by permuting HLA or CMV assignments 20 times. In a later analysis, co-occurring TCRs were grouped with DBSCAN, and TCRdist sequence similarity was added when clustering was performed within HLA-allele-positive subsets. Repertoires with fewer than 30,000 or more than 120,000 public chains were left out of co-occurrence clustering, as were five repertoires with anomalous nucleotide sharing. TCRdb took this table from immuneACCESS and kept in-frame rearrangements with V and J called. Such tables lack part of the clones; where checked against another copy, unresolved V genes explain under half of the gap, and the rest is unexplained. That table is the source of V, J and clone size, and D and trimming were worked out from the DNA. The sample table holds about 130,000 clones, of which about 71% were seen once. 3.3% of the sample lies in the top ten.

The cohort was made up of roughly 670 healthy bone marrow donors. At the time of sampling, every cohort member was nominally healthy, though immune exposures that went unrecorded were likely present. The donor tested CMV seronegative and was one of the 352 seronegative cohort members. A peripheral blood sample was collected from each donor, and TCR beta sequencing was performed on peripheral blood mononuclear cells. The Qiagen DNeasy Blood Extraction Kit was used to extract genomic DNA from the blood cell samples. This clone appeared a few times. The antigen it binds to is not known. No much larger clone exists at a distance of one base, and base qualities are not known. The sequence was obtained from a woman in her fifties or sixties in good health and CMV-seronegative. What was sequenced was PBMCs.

In nucleotide form, the sequence is TGTGCCAGCAGCTTAGTCCCTTTTGTCGGCACTGAAGCTTTCTTT. This encodes CASSLVPFVGTEAFF. The chain is encoded by TRBV11-2 joined to TRBJ1-1, with the D gene not confidently named. V is cut by 1 base and J by 4 bases, and the space between the germline ends is 13 bases. CDR1 and CDR2 are drawn from the germline V gene: SGHAT, FQNNGV. Taken from cysteine to phenylalanine, the CDR3 has 15 residues. CDR3 DNA only is kept here, 45 bases in frame from base 1.